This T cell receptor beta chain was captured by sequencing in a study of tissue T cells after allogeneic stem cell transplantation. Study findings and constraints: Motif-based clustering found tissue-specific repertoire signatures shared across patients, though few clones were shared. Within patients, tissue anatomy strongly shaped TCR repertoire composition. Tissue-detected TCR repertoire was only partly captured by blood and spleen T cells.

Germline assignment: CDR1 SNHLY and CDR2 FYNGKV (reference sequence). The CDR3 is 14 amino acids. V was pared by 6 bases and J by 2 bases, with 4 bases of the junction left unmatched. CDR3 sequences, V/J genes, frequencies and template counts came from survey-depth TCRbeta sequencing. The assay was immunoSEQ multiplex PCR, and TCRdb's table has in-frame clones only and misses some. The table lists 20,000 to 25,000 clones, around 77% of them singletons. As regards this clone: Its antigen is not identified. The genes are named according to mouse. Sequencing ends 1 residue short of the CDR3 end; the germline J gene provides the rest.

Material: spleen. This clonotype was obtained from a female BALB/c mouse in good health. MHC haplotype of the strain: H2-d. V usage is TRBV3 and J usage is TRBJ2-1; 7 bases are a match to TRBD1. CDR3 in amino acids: CASRSGTDYAEQFF. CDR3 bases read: TGTGCCAGCAGATCCGGGACAGACTATGCTGAGCAGTTC.